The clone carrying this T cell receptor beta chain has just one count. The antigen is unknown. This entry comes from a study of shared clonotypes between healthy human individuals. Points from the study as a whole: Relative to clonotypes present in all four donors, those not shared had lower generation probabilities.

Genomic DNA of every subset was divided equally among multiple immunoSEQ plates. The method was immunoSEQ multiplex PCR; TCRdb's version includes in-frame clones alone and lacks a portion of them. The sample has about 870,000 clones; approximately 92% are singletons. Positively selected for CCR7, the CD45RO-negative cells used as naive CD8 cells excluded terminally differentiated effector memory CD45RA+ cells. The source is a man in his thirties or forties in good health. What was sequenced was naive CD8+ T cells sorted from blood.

CDR3: CASSFTPGLALQPYEQYF. The CDR3 nucleotides read TGTGCCAGCAGTTTCACACCTGGACTAGCGCTACAACCCTACGAGCAGTACTTC. The V and J genes are TRBV27 and TRBJ2-7; the match to TRBD2 covers 9 bases. CDR1 MNHEY and CDR2 SMNVEV come from the germline V gene (reference sequence). The V segment lost 3 bases and the J segment 2 bases; nucleotides outside the gene matches: 14. The CDR3 has 18 residues.